A single sample gave rise to the 25 T cell receptor beta chains below, sequenced in a study of cytomegalovirus exposure and HLA in healthy donors. The study ran its PCR with 60 Vbeta and 13 Jbeta primers. Data came from immunoSEQ multiplex PCR; TCRdb stores just in-frame clones and leaves some out. Found here are fewer than 130,000 clones, approximately 80% of them singletons; the top ten hold less than 7.5%. Source material: PBMCs. The receptors stem from a man aged 30 to 39 in good health and CMV-seropositive.

This chain joins TRBV12-5 and TRBJ2-1, with a weak D call TRBD2 (7 bases). V was shortened by 0 bases and J by 3 bases, with 15 bases between the two germline ends. The CDR3 is 17 amino acids. In germline, CDR1 is LGHNT, CDR2 FRNRAP. The CDR3 loop is CASGLVGGGPNYNEQFF. CDR3 nucleotides: TGTGCTAGTGGTTTGGTAGGGGGGGGCCCAAACTACAATGAGCAGTTCTTC.

V usage is TRBV10-1 and J usage is TRBJ2-5, with D unresolved. Germline CDR1 reads WNHNN; CDR2 reads SYGVQD (reference sequence). The CDR3 loop spans 11 amino acids. V dropped 8 bases and J dropped 11 bases, with 15 bases sitting between them. The CDR3 is CASHRSSEQYF. In DNA form, the CDR3 reads TGCGCCAGCCATCGGAGTTCGGAGCAGTACTTC.

The J gene is TRBJ1-2, the V gene TRBV28, with no clear D. V dropped 1 base and J dropped 5 bases, with 5 bases sitting between them. Looked up from germline, CDR1 is MDHEN and CDR2 is SYDVKM. This CDR3 has 12 residues. The CDR3 loop reads CASSLLDYGYTF. The CDR3 nucleotides are TGTGCCAGCAGTTTATTAGATTATGGCTACACCTTC.

The genes are TRBV30 and TRBJ1-5, with TRBD1 as a possible D gene (5 bases). The CDR3 sequence is 14 residues long. Trimming left V 1 base short and J 6 bases short, with 13 bases between. CDR1 and CDR2 (germline): GTSNPN, SVGIG (reference sequence). CDR3 nucleotide sequence: TGTGCCTGGAGTGCTTCAGGGTGGGGTCAGCCCCAGCATTTT. Protein product: CAWSASGWGQPQHF.

The chain couples TRBV5-5 to TRBJ2-1, with D perhaps matching TRBD2 (5 bases). V was shortened by 0 bases and J by 2 bases, with 9 bases between the two germline ends. Germline CDR1 reads SGHKS; CDR2 reads YYEKEE (reference sequence). The length of the CDR3 is 15 residues. The CDR3 DNA follows: TGTGCCAGCAGCTTGGGGGTAGCGACCTACAATGAGCAGTTCTTC. Its translation is CASSLGVATYNEQFF.

This sequence joins TRBV7-2 and TRBJ2-3; tentatively, D is TRBD1 (5 bases). Germline CDR1 is SGHTA and CDR2 is FQGNSA. The germline V and J ends were trimmed by 5 bases and 2 bases, with 11 bases remaining between them. The CDR3 extends over 14 amino acids. The CDR3 coding sequence is TGTGCCAGCAGCAGCGAAGGACACACAGATACGCAGTATTTT. Translating gives CASSSEGHTDTQYF.

The CDR3 is CASSSGQERTGELFF. Here the CDR3 DNA reads TGCGCCAGCAGCTCAGGACAGGAACGCACCGGGGAGCTGTTTTTT. The chain combines TRBV5-1 with TRBJ2-2, with TRBD1 matching over 7 bases. V gave up 3 bases and J gave up 4 bases; unmatched junction bases: 6. The CDR3 sequence is 15 residues long. From germline, CDR1 is SGHRS and CDR2 YFSETQ.

This chain connects TRBV5-1 to TRBJ1-2; the match to TRBD1 covers 10 bases. J gave up 4 bases and V 2 bases, and 5 bases lay outside the gene matches. In germline, CDR1 is SGHRS, CDR2 YFSETQ. CDR3 length: 15 amino acids. Written as DNA, the CDR3 is TGCGCCAGCAGCTTAGGACAGGGGGGAAGCTATGGCTACACCTTC. This translates into CASSLGQGGSYGYTF. Full variable domain (remainder filled in from reference TRBV5-1 and TRBJ1-2): KAGVTQTPRYLIKTRGQQVTLSCSPISGHRSVSWYQQTPGQGLQFLFEYFSETQRNKGNFPGRFSGRQFSNSRSEMNVSTLELGDSALYLCASSLGQGGSYGYTFGSGTRLTVV.

The chain combines TRBV9 with TRBJ1-2; 9 bases agree with TRBD1. CDR3 length equals 15 residues. In germline, CDR1 is SGDLS, CDR2 YYNGEE. The trim removed 4 bases at V and 1 base at J, leaving 5 bases unmatched. This CDR3 is CASSTRTGDNYGYTF. CDR3 DNA: TGTGCCAGCAGCACCAGGACAGGGGATAACTATGGCTACACCTTC.

This chain joins TRBV6-1 and TRBJ2-7; 10 bases line up with TRBD2. The germline V gene encodes CDR1 MNHNS and CDR2 SASEGT. This CDR3 comprises 14 residues. Trimming at V came to 7 bases and at J to 0 bases, leaving 3 bases not matched to a gene. CDR3 in amino acids: CASIRTSGSYEQYF. The CDR3 DNA reads TGTGCCAGCATTCGGACTAGCGGCTCCTACGAGCAGTACTTC.

This clone has more than one count but fewer than ten. The chain joins TRBV4-1 to TRBJ2-2, with D maybe TRBD2 (6 bases). Trimming took off 5 bases at V and 4 bases at J, with 14 bases between the two ends. CDR1 and CDR2 (germline): MGHRA, YSYEKL. The CDR3 spans 15 residues. In DNA form, the CDR3 reads TGCGCCAGCAGCTATGGAGGGGTAGGCACCGGGGAGCTGTTTTTT. Translating it yields CASSYGGVGTGELFF.

This chain joins TRBV4-1 and TRBJ1-4; TRBD1 agrees at 8 bases. Germline values: CDR1 MGHRA, CDR2 YSYEKL. Germline trimming cut 4 bases from V and 0 bases from J; bases unmatched to any gene: 4. The CDR3 consists of 16 residues. Here the CDR3 DNA reads TGCGCCAGCAGCCTCGGACAGGGACCAACTAATGAAAAACTGTTTTTT. This sequence encodes CASSLGQGPTNEKLFF.

Concerning this clone itself: The junction departs from germline at one end; a sequencing error may be responsible. The chain uses TRBV15 and TRBJ1-2; D may be TRBD1 (5 bases). CDR3 size: 15 residues. Germline V gives CDR1 LNHNV, CDR2 YYDKDF (reference sequence). CDR3 DNA: TGTGCCACCAGCCGAGACCTCGGGGGGGTGAATGGCTACACCTTC. This encodes CATSRDLGGVNGYTF.

This clone was found a few times. V usage is TRBV4-2 and J usage is TRBJ1-2; 10 positions match TRBD1. V was pared by 1 base and J by 2 bases, with 7 bases of the junction left unmatched. CDR1 is LGHNA and CDR2 is YNFKEQ in the germline V gene. The CDR3 is 17 residues long. The CDR3 DNA follows: TGTGCCAGCAGCCAAGCCGGGACAGGGGAAGGGAACTATGGCTACACCTTC. It yields the protein CASSQAGTGEGNYGYTF.

As DNA, the CDR3 is TGCAGCGTTCCGGGGTCGGTAGAGACCCAGTACTTC. Translation gives CSVPGSVETQYF. The chain has TRBV29-1 and TRBJ2-5; the D gene is possibly TRBD2 (5 bases). In germline, CDR1 is SQVTM, CDR2 ANQGSEA. Trimming removed 5 bases from V and 4 bases from J, with 11 bases in between. This CDR3 region has 12 residues.

The chain recombines TRBV6-5 with TRBJ2-1, with TRBD2 as a possible D gene (6 bases). Germline V gene lookup returns CDR1 MNHEY and CDR2 SVGAGI. The CDR3 covers 15 residues. V lost 3 bases, J lost 6 bases, and 15 bases lay in between. CDR3 in DNA: TGTGCCAGCAGTTATACAAGCGGGTCGGGCAATGAGCAGTTCTTC. Residues: CASSYTSGSGNEQFF.

CDR3 sequence (DNA): TGCAGCGTTGAAAGCGCTAACTATGGCTACACCTTC. The encoded protein is CSVESANYGYTF. The rearrangement joins TRBV29-1 to TRBJ1-2, with D uncertain. Per the germline V gene, CDR1 is SQVTM and CDR2 is ANQGSEA. This CDR3 contains 12 residues. Deletions cut 2 bases from V and 0 bases from J, with 4 bases between.

The rearrangement uses TRBV6-5 and TRBJ2-7, with 11 nucleotides matching TRBD1. This CDR3 is built from 14 residues. CDR1 and CDR2 (germline): MNHEY, SVGAGI. V trimming: 2 bases; J trimming: 7 bases; junction bases outside the gene matches: 4. Here the CDR3 reads CASSYGQGAREQYF. The DNA of the CDR3 is TGTGCCAGCAGTTACGGACAGGGGGCGCGTGAGCAGTACTTC.

V gene TRBV7-8 combines with J gene TRBJ2-1, with 11 bases fitting TRBD2. V lost 5 bases, J lost 10 bases, and 19 bases stayed unmatched. The CDR3 runs 18 residues. Germline values: CDR1 SGHVS, CDR2 FQNEAQ. CDR3 coding DNA: TGTGCCAGCAGCCCAGAACTTAGCGGGGGGGCTATTCTGGGGGAGCAGTTCTTC. Its protein is CASSPELSGGAILGEQFF.

The chain links TRBV7-9 to TRBJ2-1; possibly TRBD1 for D (5 bases). Germline-derived CDR1 and CDR2 are SEHNR and FQNEAQ (reference sequence). The V end was cut by 2 bases, the J end by 8 bases, with 10 bases between. The CDR3 length is 13 residues. The CDR3 nucleotides are TGTGCCAGCAGCTTATATGGGGCCGATGAGCAGTTCTTC. Protein: CASSLYGADEQFF.

The V and J genes are TRBV15 and TRBJ2-5; 7 nucleotides align to TRBD1. Germline assignment: CDR1 LNHNV and CDR2 YYDKDF (reference sequence). The trim removed 3 bases at V and 1 base at J, leaving 5 bases unmatched. The CDR3 is made up of 15 amino acids. The CDR3, as DNA: TGTGCCACCAGCAGTAGGGACAGTCTCCAAGAGACCCAGTACTTC. It codes for CATSSRDSLQETQYF. Full variable domain (rest looked up from reference TRBV15 and TRBJ2-5): DAMVIQNPRYQVTQFGKPVTLSCSQTLNHNVMYWYQQKSSQAPKLLFHYYDKDFNNEADTPDNFQSRRPNTSFCFLDIRSPGLGDTAMYLCATSSRDSLQETQYFGPGTRLLVL.

This chain links TRBV9 with TRBJ2-2, with a possible D match to TRBD2 (7 bases). The germline gives CDR1 SGDLS, CDR2 YYNGEE. This CDR3 comprises 19 residues. Trimming took 0 bases from V and 3 from J, leaving 21 bases between them. CDR3 sequence: CASSVDEGGGGRHTGELFF. CDR3 nucleotides: TGTGCCAGCAGCGTAGATGAGGGAGGGGGGGGGCGTCACACCGGGGAGCTGTTTTTT.

The chain has TRBV7-8 and TRBJ2-2, with D possibly TRBD1 on 6 matching bases. This CDR3 is 16 amino acids long. The V and J ends lost 5 bases and 2 bases respectively, with 15 bases between them. Germline values: CDR1 SGHVS, CDR2 FQNEAQ. The CDR3: CASSQRWGRNTGELFF. DNA of the CDR3: TGTGCCAGCAGCCAAAGGTGGGGGCGTAACACCGGGGAGCTGTTTTTT.

V is TRBV15 and J is TRBJ2-1; the match to TRBD2 covers 11 bases. The length of the CDR3 is 15 residues. V was pared by 2 bases and J by 9 bases, with 6 bases of the junction left unmatched. The germline gives CDR1 LNHNV, CDR2 YYDKDF (reference sequence). The CDR3 DNA reads as TGTGCCACCAGCAGATTGACTAGCGGGGAAAGTGAGCAGTTCTTC. Protein: CATSRLTSGESEQFF.

This chain uses TRBV4-1 with TRBJ1-5, with a weak D call TRBD1 (6 bases). There are 16 residues in the CDR3. V shed 3 bases and J shed 4 bases, with 16 bases lying between them. In germline, CDR1 is MGHRA, CDR2 YSYEKL. The DNA for the CDR3 is TGCGCCAGCAGCCACCCGGGGGGCAGGGGAAATCAGCCCCAGCATTTT. Translation: CASSHPGGRGNQPQHF.